One sample yielded the 8 T cell receptor beta chains listed below, sequenced in a study of preoperative IRX-2 immunotherapy in early breast cancer. Treatment reported: preoperative locoregional IRX-2 cytokine immunotherapy. Data came from immunoSEQ multiplex PCR; TCRdb stores just in-frame clones and leaves some out. Here the sample spans some 59,000 clones, less than 95% being singletons. This material was collected from a patient treated with IRX-2 immunotherapy. The receptors here all came from a human donor with breast cancer.

The J gene is TRBJ1-5, the V gene TRBV9; a possible D gene is TRBD1 (6 bases). Germline CDR1 is SGDLS and CDR2 is YYNGEE. The CDR3 is 13 amino acids. Trimming removed 4 bases from V and 2 bases from J, with 7 bases in between. CDR3 in amino acids: CASSRGGNQPQHF. The CDR3 DNA sequence: TGTGCCAGCAGCAGGGGGGGCAATCAGCCCCAGCATTTT.

V gene TRBV2 combines with J gene TRBJ1-2; D uncertain. The CDR3 totals 13 residues. Germline assignment: CDR1 SNHLY and CDR2 FYNNEI. The V and J ends lost 7 bases and 2 bases respectively, with 11 bases between them. The CDR3 protein is CASKNEPNYGYTF. The CDR3 DNA reads as TGTGCCAGCAAGAACGAACCAAACTATGGCTACACCTTC.

The rearrangement uses TRBV28 and TRBJ2-5, with TRBD2 identical over 8 bases. Germline values: CDR1 MDHEN, CDR2 SYDVKM. V trimming: 5 bases; J trimming: 3 bases; junction bases outside the gene matches: 2. This CDR3 region has 13 residues. The CDR3 nucleotides read TGTGCCAGCAGTCTTAGCGGGAAAGAGACCCAGTACTTC. Translating gives CASSLSGKETQYF.

The sample holds a few counts of this clone. This chain uses TRBV7-9 with TRBJ1-1, with unresolved D. The CDR3 sequence is 12 residues long. V lost 5 bases to trimming and J lost 7 bases, with 11 bases between them. Germline CDR1 is SEHNR and CDR2 is FQNEAQ (reference sequence). CDR3 protein: CASSLPTLEAFF. In DNA, the CDR3 is TGTGCCAGCAGCCTACCGACGCTTGAAGCTTTCTTT.

Written as DNA, the CDR3 is TGTGCCAGCAGCAGGACTGAAGCTTTCTTT. This translates into CASSRTEAFF. This sequence joins TRBV28 and TRBJ1-1; D is ambiguous. The germline CDR1 and CDR2 sequences are MDHEN and SYDVKM. The CDR3 is 10 residues long. The germline V and J ends were trimmed by 6 bases and 5 bases, with 4 bases remaining between them.

The chain links TRBV27 to TRBJ2-2; no clear D. V shed 2 bases and J shed 6 bases, with 7 bases lying between them. The CDR3 totals 13 residues. Looked up from germline, CDR1 is MNHEY and CDR2 is SMNVEV (reference sequence). For the CDR3, the DNA is TGTGCCAGCAGTTTAGGTCGTCCCGGGGAGCTGTTTTTT. Encoded protein: CASSLGRPGELFF.

A few counts support this clone. The chain joins TRBV16 to TRBJ2-7; 9 nucleotides match TRBD1. The trim removed 4 bases at V and 6 bases at J, leaving 10 bases unmatched. The CDR3 consists of 15 residues. Per the germline V gene, CDR1 is KGHSY and CDR2 is FQNENV. Here the CDR3 DNA reads TGTGCCAGCAGCCTACTAGGGACAGGGTCCGGCGAGCAGTACTTC. Its translation: CASSLLGTGSGEQYF.

The table lists this clone with a count of one. This chain connects TRBV4-3 to TRBJ2-5; possible D gene TRBD2, 5 bases. This CDR3 spans 16 amino acids. Germline V gene data show CDR1 as LGHNA and CDR2 as YSLEER. The V gene lost 0 bases and the J gene lost 5 bases, with 16 bases spanning the gap. In DNA form, the CDR3 reads TGCGCCAGCAGCCAAGATATCGCCCAAGGCGGGGAGACCCAGTACTTC. It specifies CASSQDIAQGGETQYF.